A single sample gave rise to the 19 T cell receptor beta chains below, sequenced in a study of blood T cell repertoires in COVID-19. TCRdb's copy holds only in-frame clones and misses some; the assay was immunoSEQ multiplex PCR. The sample yields fewer than 300,000 clones, around nine tenths seen once. Sample: PBMCs or T cells enriched from blood (not recorded which). These TCRs come from a man aged 35 to 55 who had recovered from COVID-19.

The chain joins TRBV11-2 to TRBJ2-1; TRBD1 aligns across 9 bases. The CDR3 runs 18 residues. V lost 3 bases and J lost 7; bases outside the gene matches: 16. Looked up from germline, CDR1 is SGHAT and CDR2 is FQNNGV. The CDR3 here is CASSFDYWGQGKENEQFF. The CDR3 DNA follows: TGTGCCAGCAGCTTTGACTACTGGGGACAGGGCAAGGAAAATGAGCAGTTCTTC.

This chain joins TRBV7-9 and TRBJ1-2, with D possibly TRBD1 on 6 matching bases. V was cut by 4 bases and J by 5 bases, with 17 bases left in between. The length of the CDR3 is 15 residues. Germline CDR1 reads SEHNR; CDR2 reads FQNEAQ (reference sequence). The CDR3, as DNA: TGTGCCAGCAGCTCAAGACAGGATGGGGCTTATGGCTACACCTTC. Its translation is CASSSRQDGAYGYTF.

The rearrangement links TRBV15 to TRBJ2-7; the D gene is possibly TRBD2 (6 bases). The CDR3 has 15 amino acids. Trimming took 0 bases from V and 6 from J, leaving 15 bases between them. In germline, CDR1 is LNHNV, CDR2 YYDKDF (reference sequence). CDR3 amino acids: CATSRDREPAGEQYF. CDR3 DNA: TGTGCCACCAGCAGAGATCGGGAGCCCGCGGGCGAGCAGTACTTC.

This clone has just one count. V gene TRBV19 combines with J gene TRBJ2-3; D is perhaps TRBD2 (6 bases). There are 16 residues in the CDR3. Germline CDR1 LNHDA, CDR2 SQIVND (reference sequence). Between the trimmed V and J ends, which lost 1 base and 0 bases, there was a span of 11 bases. As DNA, the CDR3 is TGTGCCAGTAGTATAGCCAGGGACTTCAGCACAGATACGCAGTATTTT. Translating gives CASSIARDFSTDTQYF. Full variable domain (remainder filled in from reference TRBV19 and TRBJ2-3): DGGITQSPKYLFRKEGQNVTLSCEQNLNHDAMYWYRQDPGQGLRLIYYSQIVNDFQKGDIAEGYSVSREKKESFPLTVTSAQKNPTAFYLCASSIARDFSTDTQYFGPGTRLTVL.

The rearrangement links TRBV5-1 to TRBJ1-2; weak D call: TRBD1 (5 bases). Germline V gene sequence: CDR1 SGHRS, CDR2 YFSETQ. The CDR3 loop spans 16 amino acids. V was clipped by 4 bases and J by 3 bases, with 19 bases between them. The CDR3 loop is CASSPREGGVDYGYTF. The CDR3 coding sequence is TGCGCCAGCAGCCCCCGCGAGGGAGGGGTTGACTATGGCTACACCTTC.

The rearrangement joins TRBV18 to TRBJ2-7; the D gene is possibly TRBD1 (5 bases). Germline CDR1 and CDR2: KGHSH and LQKENI. Trimming took off 5 bases at V and 0 bases at J, with 17 bases between the two ends. The CDR3 length is 16 residues. The CDR3 protein is CASSGPGSDSSYEQYF. In DNA form, the CDR3 reads TGTGCCAGCTCAGGCCCAGGATCCGACAGCTCCTACGAGCAGTACTTC.

This sequence joins TRBV7-3 and TRBJ2-1, with 9 positions matching TRBD1. Trimming cost V 2 bases and J 6 bases; bases outside gene matches: 14. The V gene's germline CDR1 is SGHTA and CDR2 FQGTGA. The CDR3 runs 18 residues. Written as DNA, the CDR3 is TGTGCCAGCAGCTTAGGACGTTGGACAGGGGAGGTTGGCAATGAGCAGTTCTTC. This gives the protein CASSLGRWTGEVGNEQFF.

V and J are TRBV4-2 and TRBJ2-3; D remains ambiguous. This CDR3 is 14 amino acids long. Trimming stripped 1 base from V and 2 bases from J, with 7 bases between. CDR1 and CDR2 (germline): LGHNA, YNFKEQ. The CDR3 sequence: CASSQGLLTDTQYF. The CDR3 nucleotides read TGTGCCAGCAGCCAAGGGCTCCTCACAGATACGCAGTATTTT.

V gene TRBV9 combines with J gene TRBJ2-1, with D maybe TRBD2 (6 bases). Germline V gives CDR1 SGDLS, CDR2 YYNGEE. The V end lost 0 bases, the J end lost 4 bases, and 14 bases lay between the germline ends. The CDR3 has 16 residues. The CDR3 DNA is TGTGCCAGCAGCGTAGAGGGTAGCGGAACATACAATGAGCAGTTCTTC. Its translation: CASSVEGSGTYNEQFF.

The chain couples TRBV18 to TRBJ1-3; no definite D call. The CDR3 length is 17 residues. V lost 4 bases and J lost 3, with 19 bases in between. In germline, CDR1 is KGHSH, CDR2 LQKENI. The CDR3 sequence is CASSHSSAGSFGNTIYF. The DNA for the CDR3 is TGTGCCAGCTCACATTCTTCAGCAGGCTCGTTTGGAAACACCATATATTTT.

The chain recombines TRBV5-6 with TRBJ1-5; D unclear. The length of the CDR3 is 15 residues. Germline-derived CDR1 and CDR2 are SGHDT and YYEEEE. V lost 2 bases and J lost 7, with 16 bases in between. The CDR3 bases are TGTGCCAGCAGCTTACGGAACGCGGGTCTCCAGCCCCAGCATTTT. Translating it yields CASSLRNAGLQPQHF.

The chain couples TRBV7-2 to TRBJ1-4, with D maybe TRBD1 (6 bases). Trimming removed 5 bases at V and 8 bases at J, with 15 bases between. Germline V CDR1 and CDR2: SGHTA, FQGNSA. This CDR3 spans 14 amino acids. CDR3 nucleotide sequence: TGTGCCAGCAGCCGTACAGGGCTGAACGAAAAACTGTTTTTT. Translated, it gives CASSRTGLNEKLFF.

This chain links TRBV5-1 with TRBJ1-4; 7 nucleotides match TRBD1. Trimming took 4 bases from V and 0 from J; bases not matched to a gene: 9. The CDR3 has 17 amino acids. The germline V gene encodes CDR1 SGHRS and CDR2 YFSETQ. The CDR3: CASSGQDDPATNEKLFF. CDR3 nucleotides: TGCGCCAGCAGCGGACAGGACGACCCCGCAACTAATGAAAAACTGTTTTTT. Supplemented by reference TRBV5-1 and TRBJ1-4, the full variable domain reads KAGVTQTPRYLIKTRGQQVTLSCSPISGHRSVSWYQQTPGQGLQFLFEYFSETQRNKGNFPGRFSGRQFSNSRSEMNVSTLELGDSALYLCASSGQDDPATNEKLFFGSGTQLSVL.

CDR3 DNA: TGTGCCAGCAGTAGCAGCGGGGCCCCTAACTATGGCTACACCTTC. As protein: CASSSSGAPNYGYTF. The chain recombines TRBV6-5 with TRBJ1-2, with D perhaps TRBD1 (5 bases). Germline V CDR1 and CDR2: MNHEY, SVGAGI. The V and J ends lost 5 bases and 0 bases respectively, with 13 bases between them. The CDR3 contains 15 residues.

The CDR3 spells CASSLRTGQNYGYTF. CDR3 sequence (DNA): TGTGCCAGCAGCCTTCGGACAGGGCAGAACTATGGCTACACCTTC. The rearrangement links TRBV3-1 (or the pseudogene TRBV3-2) to TRBJ1-2; 8 bases line up with TRBD1. The CDR3 consists of 15 residues. V was clipped by 4 bases and J by 2 bases; unmatched bases: 6. Germline CDR1 LGHDT, CDR2 YNNKEL (reference sequence).

In regard to this clone: Other DNA sequences of this sample code for an identical CDR3. The CDR3 region is CASSYTGSSGNTIYF. CDR3 in DNA: TGTGCCAGCAGTTACACGGGTTCGTCTGGAAACACCATATATTTT. The rearrangement links TRBV6-5 to TRBJ1-3; D is undetermined. Trimming took 2 bases from V and 1 from J, leaving 9 bases between them. The CDR3 runs to 15 residues. CDR1 is MNHEY and CDR2 is SVGAGI in the germline V gene.

The chain couples TRBV2 to TRBJ1-5; TRBD1 is a possible D gene (5 bases). Trimming removed 2 bases from V and 5 bases from J, with 10 bases in between. The CDR3 length is 14 residues. Germline CDR1 is SNHLY and CDR2 is FYNNEI. The CDR3 coding sequence is TGTGCCAGCAGTGAATGGGGCTCCCATCAGCCCCAGCATTTT. Translation gives CASSEWGSHQPQHF.

This clone showed up many times. The chain combines TRBV7-2 with TRBJ2-7; a possible D gene is TRBD2 (6 bases). CDR1 and CDR2 (germline): SGHTA, FQGNSA. The CDR3 spans 15 residues. V gave up 5 bases and J gave up 3 bases, with 17 bases separating them. The CDR3, as DNA: TGTGCCAGCAGCCGGTTGCCCGGGCGGGACTACGAGCAGTACTTC. Translated: CASSRLPGRDYEQYF.

This chain's CDR3 is CAWSPQVNYGYTF. The CDR3 DNA reads as TGTGCCTGGAGCCCCCAGGTAAACTATGGCTACACCTTC. J is TRBJ1-2 and V is TRBV30; D gene uncertain. The ends were cut back, 3 bases at V and 2 bases at J, with 10 bases in the middle. The CDR3 sequence is 13 residues long. Germline V gene sequence: CDR1 GTSNPN, CDR2 SVGIG (reference sequence).